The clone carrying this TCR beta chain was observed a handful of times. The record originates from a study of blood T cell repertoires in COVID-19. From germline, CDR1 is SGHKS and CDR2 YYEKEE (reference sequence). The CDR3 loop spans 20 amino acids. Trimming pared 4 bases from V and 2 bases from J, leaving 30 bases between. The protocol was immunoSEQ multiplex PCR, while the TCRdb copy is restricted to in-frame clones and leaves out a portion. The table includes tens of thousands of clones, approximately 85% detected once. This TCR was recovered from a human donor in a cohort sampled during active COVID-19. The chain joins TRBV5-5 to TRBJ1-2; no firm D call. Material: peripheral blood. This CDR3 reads CASSPAHQVNSRPRNYGYTF. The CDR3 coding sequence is TGTGCCAGCAGCCCAGCCCACCAGGTAAACTCGCGTCCAAGAAACTATGGCTACACCTTC.